This T cell receptor (beta chain) was sequenced during a study of T cells in localized non-small cell lung cancer. This clone was counted only a few times. Profiled with immunoSEQ multiplex PCR; TCRdb holds only in-frame clones, not every one. The sample has about 2,600 clones; about 40% are singletons. The V gene's germline CDR1 is MNHGY and CDR2 SAAAGT. CDR3 length: 16 amino acids. Trimming stripped 2 bases from V and 5 bases from J, with 15 bases between. The sequences come from normal lung tissue next to the tumor, collected before any cancer treatment. The V call is TRBV6-8, the J call TRBJ1-4; D remains unclear. This receptor was identified in a woman aged 35 to 75 with stage II squamous cell lung carcinoma. The CDR3, as DNA: TGTGCCAGCAGTTACCCCGGTCTTCTCCCCAATGAAAAACTGTTTTTT. This sequence encodes CASSYPGLLPNEKLFF.